The 23 T cell receptor beta chains below come from one sample, sequenced in a study of T cell repertoires in cytomegalovirus infection (dated by TCRdb to the late 2010s). The run used an Illumina HiSeq 1500. In-frame beta chains were kept once TCRdb had trimmed the public reads at Q25 with fastp and called clones with MiXCR. Rows with one shared CDR3 protein collapse into an entry with the most common genes and DNA. The sample data list under 850,000 distinct CDR3 sequences, and roughly a third of these were observed just once. Of the sample, around a sixth falls within the top ten clones. In the paper's terms, the treatment or condition label means: in vitro stimulation with specific CMV peptide epitopes to enrich CMV-specific T cells. Their antigen targets remain unknown. This material consisted of cultured PBMCs, taken from culture after CMV antigen stimulation. Every receptor here comes from a human donor in good health (CMV status not recorded). Some clones in this sample may be carry-over from other donors' samples.

V usage is TRBV10-2 and J usage is TRBJ1-3; D is unclear. Trimming took off 8 bases at V and 0 bases at J, with 8 bases between the two ends. Germline V gene data show CDR1 as WSHSY and CDR2 as SAAADI. The CDR3 spans 13 residues. CDR3 bases: TGCGCCAGCTACGGAAGCTCTGGAAACACCATATATTTT. Amino acids: CASYGSSGNTIYF.

V usage is TRBV29-1 and J usage is TRBJ1-1; possibly TRBD1 for D (5 bases). The CDR3 contains 14 residues. In germline, CDR1 is SQVTM, CDR2 ANQGSEA. V gave up 5 bases and J gave up 4 bases, with 17 bases separating them. CDR3 residues: CSVTVGAVSTEAFF. The CDR3 DNA is TGCAGCGTTACCGTAGGGGCGGTGAGCACTGAAGCTTTCTTT. Variable domain in full (rest from reference TRBV29-1 and TRBJ1-1): SAVISQKPSRDICQRGTSLTIQCQVDSQVTMMFWYRQQPGQSLTLIATANQGSEATYESGFVIDKFPISRPNLTFSTLTVSNMSPEDSSIYLCSVTVGAVSTEAFFGQGTRLTVV.

This clonotype was seen a few times. The CDR3 sequence: CASSSIGGDYQPQHF. The DNA of the CDR3 is TGTGCCAGCAGTTCAATCGGGGGAGATTATCAGCCCCAGCATTTT. This chain uses TRBV2 with TRBJ1-5, with a tentative D call TRBD1 (5 bases). The V gene's germline CDR1 is SNHLY and CDR2 FYNNEI. V was shortened by 5 bases and J by 5 bases, with 16 bases between the two germline ends. The CDR3 totals 15 residues.

This clonotype was seen more than once but under ten times. V and J are TRBV11-2 and TRBJ1-1, with 7 bases identical to TRBD1. After removal of 5 bases from V and 4 bases from J, the junction contained 10 bases not matched to a gene. The CDR3 is 15 residues long. Per germline, CDR1 SGHAT and CDR2 FQNNGV. CDR3 DNA: TGTGCCAGCAGCGAAACCAGGGGGTACGGCACTGAAGCTTTCTTT. Amino acid sequence: CASSETRGYGTEAFF. The full variable domain, its missing parts supplied by reference TRBV11-2 and TRBJ1-1, is EAGVAQSPRYKIIEKRQSVAFWCNPISGHATLYWYQQILGQGPKLLIQFQNNGVVDDSQLPKDRFSAERLKGVDSTLKIQPAKLEDSAVYLCASSETRGYGTEAFFGQGTRLTVV.

This clonotype was counted ten times or more. V and J are TRBV7-8 and TRBJ2-5, with a tentative D call TRBD2 (7 bases). This CDR3 has 16 residues. V shed 5 bases and J shed 6 bases, with 22 bases lying between them. The V gene's germline CDR1 is SGHVS and CDR2 FQNEAQ. The CDR3 region is CASSHTRGGLAQTQYF. DNA of the CDR3: TGTGCCAGCAGCCACACCCGCGGGGGCCTGGCACAGACCCAGTACTTC.

This clonotype was seen a handful of times. The chain has TRBV7-6 and TRBJ2-3; D might be TRBD1 (7 bases). V gave up 4 bases and J gave up 6 bases, with 17 bases separating them. The CDR3 runs 15 residues. Per the germline V gene, CDR1 is SGHVS and CDR2 is FNYEAQ. The CDR3 loop reads CASSWQGGPRDTQYF. The CDR3 nucleotides read TGTGCCAGCAGCTGGCAGGGGGGTCCCAGGGATACGCAGTATTTT.

CDR3 amino acids: CASSLYPSKDRTEAFF. CDR3 nucleotide sequence: TGTGCCAGCAGCTTATATCCTAGTAAGGACAGGACTGAAGCTTTCTTT. The chain recombines TRBV7-2 with TRBJ1-1, with TRBD1 matching over 7 bases. There are 16 residues in the CDR3. J was trimmed by 5 bases and V by 2 bases; bases with no gene match: 11. Germline V CDR1 and CDR2: SGHTA, FQGNSA.

This chain uses TRBV12-3 or TRBV12-4 with TRBJ2-3; weak D call: TRBD2 (6 bases). The CDR3 runs 13 residues. The germline V and J ends were trimmed by 1 base and 11 bases, with 13 bases remaining between them. The chain's CDR3 is CASSLEVAVMQYF. The CDR3 nucleotides are TGTGCCAGCAGTTTAGAGGTAGCGGTGATGCAGTATTTT.

CDR3 bases: TGTGCCAGCAGCCGACAGGGATACGACCAGCCCCAGCATTTT. Amino acid sequence: CASSRQGYDQPQHF. The chain is built from TRBV2 and TRBJ1-5; 7 positions match TRBD1. Per germline, CDR1 SNHLY and CDR2 FYNNEI. This CDR3 has 14 residues. The junction had 9 bases not matched to a gene; V was cut back by 6 bases and J by 7 bases.

The chain uses TRBV7-2 and TRBJ2-1; D is perhaps TRBD1 (6 bases). The germline V gene encodes CDR1 SGHTA and CDR2 FQGNSA. The CDR3 covers 15 residues. With 3 bases removed from V and 2 bases from J, the gap between germline ends came to 11 bases. Here the CDR3 DNA reads TGTGCCAGCAGCTTCCGCGGACAGACCTACAATGAGCAGTTCTTC. It codes for CASSFRGQTYNEQFF. Based on the CDR3 plus reference TRBV7-2 and TRBJ2-1, the full variable domain is GAGVSQSPSNKVTEKGKDVELRCDPISGHTALYWYRQSLGQGLEFLIYFQGNSAPDKSGLPSDRFSAERTGGSVSTLTIQRTQQEDSAVYLCASSFRGQTYNEQFFGPGTRLTVL.

The gene calls are TRBV15 and TRBJ1-5, with D perhaps TRBD1 (5 bases). The CDR3 length is 13 residues. Looked up from germline, CDR1 is LNHNV and CDR2 is YYDKDF (reference sequence). Trimming took off 3 bases at V and 5 bases at J, with 8 bases between the two ends. The CDR3 loop is CATSSDSHQPQHF. The CDR3, as DNA: TGTGCCACCAGCAGTGACAGTCATCAGCCCCAGCATTTT.

This chain connects TRBV6-1 to TRBJ1-1; TRBD1 matches 8 bases. The CDR3 has 13 residues. The germline V gene has CDR1 MNHNS and CDR2 SASEGT. J gave up 3 bases and V 7 bases, and 4 bases lay outside the gene matches. The CDR3: CASTGQVDTEAFF. The CDR3 DNA sequence: TGTGCCAGCACGGGACAGGTGGACACTGAAGCTTTCTTT.

The gene calls are TRBV4-1 and TRBJ2-4; D remains ambiguous. V lost 2 bases, J lost 0 bases, and 17 bases lay in between. Looked up from germline, CDR1 is MGHRA and CDR2 is YSYEKL. The CDR3 sequence is 18 residues long. CDR3 amino acids: CASSQYNVPVIAKNIQYF. CDR3 nucleotide sequence: TGCGCCAGCAGCCAATACAACGTTCCAGTTATAGCCAAAAACATTCAGTACTTC.

The gene calls are TRBV11-2 and TRBJ2-7; D remains unclear. This CDR3 is 14 amino acids long. Germline CDR1 reads SGHAT; CDR2 reads FQNNGV. With 3 bases removed from V and 2 bases from J, the gap between germline ends came to 11 bases. The chain's CDR3 is CASSFPHRTYEQYF. CDR3 bases: TGTGCCAGCAGCTTCCCCCACAGAACCTACGAGCAGTACTTC.

This chain uses TRBV2 with TRBJ2-5; the match to TRBD1 covers 9 bases. The CDR3 has 13 residues. With 6 bases clipped from V and 4 bases from J, the junction kept 3 bases outside the gene matches. Germline CDR1 is SNHLY and CDR2 is FYNNEI. The CDR3 DNA reads as TGTGCCAGCAGGGGACAGGGAGGAGAGACCCAGTACTTC. It yields the protein CASRGQGGETQYF.

The J gene is TRBJ1-6, the V gene TRBV12-3 or TRBV12-4, with D perhaps matching TRBD1 (5 bases). The CDR3 is made up of 14 amino acids. Trimming took off 5 bases at V and 7 bases at J, with 12 bases between the two ends. CDR3 sequence (DNA): TGTGCCAGCAGTCCCGACAGTCTCAATTCACCCCTCCACTTT. Its translation: CASSPDSLNSPLHF.

The chain uses TRBV6-2 or TRBV6-3 and TRBJ2-3; 8 nucleotides align to TRBD2. This CDR3 has 14 residues. CDR1 is MNHEY and CDR2 is SVGEGT in the germline V gene. V lost 8 bases to trimming and J lost 9 bases; unmatched junction nucleotides: 13. CDR3 region: CASQKGRKRGTQYF. CDR3 sequence (DNA): TGTGCCAGCCAGAAGGGGAGAAAGCGGGGGACGCAGTATTTT.

This rearrangement joins TRBV2 to TRBJ2-1; possibly TRBD1 or TRBD2 for D (6 bases each). The CDR3 extends over 15 amino acids. Trimming stripped 7 bases from V and 4 bases from J, with 17 bases between. Per germline, CDR1 SNHLY and CDR2 FYNNEI. The CDR3 is CASTQDRGGYNEQFF. The CDR3 DNA reads as TGTGCCAGCACCCAGGACAGAGGGGGGTACAATGAGCAGTTCTTC.

This clonotype was seen a few times. J is TRBJ2-1 and V is TRBV6-5; TRBD2 matches at 8 bases. Trimming at V came to 4 bases and at J to 10 bases, leaving 12 bases not matched to a gene. The germline V gene has CDR1 MNHEY and CDR2 SVGAGI. CDR3 size: 15 residues. CDR3 bases: TGTGCCAGCAGTTTCACGGGGGGGGACTTTGCAGAGCAGTTCTTC. Amino acid sequence: CASSFTGGDFAEQFF.

This chain uses TRBV9 with TRBJ1-1, with D possibly being TRBD1 (5 bases). This CDR3 comprises 16 residues. CDR1 is SGDLS and CDR2 is YYNGEE in the germline V gene. V was pared by 3 bases and J by 2 bases, with 17 bases between. The CDR3 region is CASSEVGVRLNTEAFF. In nucleotides, the CDR3 is TGTGCCAGCAGCGAGGTGGGGGTGAGACTTAACACTGAAGCTTTCTTT.

The chain uses TRBV4-1 and TRBJ1-2; D perhaps matches TRBD1 (6 bases). V gave up 0 bases and J gave up 8 bases, with 16 bases separating them. Germline lookup yields CDR1 MGHRA and CDR2 YSYEKL. The CDR3 length is 15 residues. In nucleotides, the CDR3 is TGCGCCAGCAGCCAAGATGAAGACAGGCTTGCAGGCTACACCTTC. It encodes CASSQDEDRLAGYTF.

The chain links TRBV20-1 to TRBJ1-6; D is unclear. Germline values: CDR1 DFQATT, CDR2 SNEGSKA (reference sequence). The germline V and J ends were trimmed by 1 base and 4 bases, with 2 bases remaining between them. CDR3 size: 12 residues. The CDR3 here is CSARGYNSPLHF. CDR3 sequence (DNA): TGCAGTGCTAGAGGATATAATTCACCCCTCCACTTT.

The genes are TRBV27 and TRBJ1-4, with a possible D match to TRBD1 (5 bases). The CDR3 totals 13 residues. Germline CDR1 reads MNHEY; CDR2 reads SMNVEV (reference sequence). V was cut by 5 bases and J by 7 bases, with 11 bases left in between. CDR3 in DNA: TGTGCCAGCAGTGATGGGGGTAGTGAAAAACTGTTTTTT. Protein: CASSDGGSEKLFF.